This T cell receptor beta chain was captured by sequencing in a study of CXCR3-negative and CXCR3-positive naive CD8 T cells. Study-wide results and caveats: Hydrophobicity was higher for TRB CDR3s found in CXCR3-positive naive cells than in CXCR3-negative naive cells.

On this clonotype itself: Its antigen is still unknown.

Libraries of TRB cDNA were made by 5' RACE and carried UMIs. TCRdb re-called the 5' RACE reads and shows each CDR3 protein once, DNA omitted. Its table lists 85,000 to 120,000 distinct CDR3 sequences. The CDR3 is 16 residues long. The germline V gene encodes CDR1 MNHEY and CDR2 SMNVEV (reference sequence). The chain recombines TRBV27 with TRBJ1-1. The clonotype was recovered from a human donor in good health. Some clones in this sample may be carry-over from other donors' samples. Input material: naive CXCR3+ CD8+ T cells from blood. Noted subset: CD45RO-CCR7+CD27+CD95- naive CD8+ T cells expressing CXCR3 (TNR3+). This CDR3 reads CASSLLLSRASTEAFF.